This TCR beta chain came from a study of beta chain features in type 1 diabetes. As for the study in general: Cell yields, gender and age were comparable in patients and healthy donors. In all, around 100 million sorted cells from all samples were analyzed. General observations from the study: HLA effects on TCRB rearrangement stayed unresolved here.

The CDR3 is 14 residues long. V lost 1 base and J lost 4, with 11 bases in between. Germline loops: CDR1 SGHTA, CDR2 FQGNSA. The investigators reverse transcribed all of the isolated RNA, so they sequenced expressed TCRB transcripts. Generated by immunoSEQ multiplex PCR, the TCRdb table keeps only in-frame clones and is missing some. The top ten clones hold around 0.02% of a sample with under 900,000 clones, roughly 17% of them seen once. In this sample, this clone turned up a few times. The target antigen is unknown. The purity of all sorted populations exceeded 95%. The receptor was isolated from a woman aged 18-29 years in good health. Input material: naive CD4+ T cells from blood. The chain is built from TRBV7-2 and TRBJ2-7; D unclear. The CDR3 DNA follows: TGTGCCAGCAGCTTAGACTCGCTCGCGTACGAGCAGTACTTC. Encoded protein: CASSLDSLAYEQYF.